These T cell receptor beta chains were read from a single sample in a study of response to subunit inactivated influenza vaccine. TCRdb redid the calling of the RT-PCR reads with MiXCR, one entry per CDR3 protein. This table has 490,000 or so distinct CDR3 sequences, under 9% appearing once. The starting material was PBMCs from blood, obtained less than 30 months after vaccination. These receptors all come from a man aged 45-69 years who received an inactivated influenza vaccine. Both conserved end residues are part of each CDR3. The D gene is left open where the match is weak. Clone size appears in some rows only: once, few, many, or a class for an expanded clone.

d_gene	v_gene	j_gene	abundance	CDR3nt	CDR3aa
-	TRBV12-3/TRBV12-4	TRBJ2-7	-	TGTGCCAGCAGTTTCGCGCGGGGTCGGTCCTACGAGCAGTACTTC	CASSFARGRSYEQYF
-	TRBV27	TRBJ2-1	-	TGTGCCAGCAGTTTATCGTTTAGTCACCAGCGGGTCTTTGAGCAGTTCTTC	CASSLSFSHQRVFEQFF
TRBD1	TRBV27	TRBJ1-6	few	TGTGCCAGCAGTTTAACCGGGACAGCCACTAACAATTCACCCCTCCACTTT	CASSLTGTATNNSPLHF
-	TRBV10-2	TRBJ2-4	-	TGCGCCAGCAGTGAGAGCGCGCGAAACATTCAGTACTTC	CASSESARNIQYF
TRBD2	TRBV20-1	TRBJ2-2	-	TGCAGTGCTCCCCGGCCAGCGGGAGGCTACACCGGGGAGCTGTTTTTT	CSAPRPAGGYTGELFF
-	TRBV3-1	TRBJ2-7	-	TGTGCCAGCAGCCAAATGGGGAGGCCTAACGAGCAGTACTTC	CASSQMGRPNEQYF
TRBD1	TRBV18	TRBJ1-1	-	TGTGCCAGCTCACCACGAAGACAGGGAATTGCCGCGGCGAACACTGAAGCTTTCTTT	CASSPRRQGIAAANTEAFF
-	TRBV12-3/TRBV12-4	TRBJ1-1	-	TGTGCCAGCAGTTTAGACAGGCCGTCAATGAACACTGAAGCTTTCTTT	CASSLDRPSMNTEAFF
-	TRBV6-1	TRBJ1-5	-	TGTGCCAGCAGGGAATCGGACACCTATAGCAATCAGCCCCAGCATTTT	CASRESDTYSNQPQHF
-	TRBV12-3/TRBV12-4	TRBJ1-1	many	TGTGCCAGCAGTTTCGGAGGCTACGAAGCTTTCTTT	CASSFGGYEAFF
-	TRBV4-3	TRBJ1-2	many	TGCGCCAGCAGCCGAGCGTGGGAAGGACATGGCTACACCTTC	CASSRAWEGHGYTF
TRBD1	TRBV20-1	TRBJ1-4	-	TGCAGCTCTACAGGGGGCAGTGAAAAACTGTTTTTT	CSSTGGSEKLFF
-	TRBV20-1	TRBJ2-7	-	TGCAGTGCTAGAAAACCTTATAAGCTACCGGCGTCCGAGCAGTACTTC	CSARKPYKLPASEQYF
TRBD1	TRBV20-1	TRBJ1-1	few	TGCAGTCCCGGGCCCAAGACAGGGGGGAACACTGAAGCTTTCTTT	CSPGPKTGGNTEAFF
TRBD2	TRBV5-1	TRBJ2-1	few	TGCGCCAGCAGCATAGGACTAGCGGGAGGTTCTTATGCCAATGAGCAGTTCTTC	CASSIGLAGGSYANEQFF
TRBD2	TRBV29-1	TRBJ2-5	few	TGCAGCGTTGAAGGTGGATCGGGAGGTTACCAAGAGACCCAGTACTTC	CSVEGGSGGYQETQYF
TRBD1	TRBV7-6	TRBJ2-4	many	TGTGCCAGCAGCTTATATCCGGACAGGAAAAACATTCAGTACTTC	CASSLYPDRKNIQYF
TRBD2	TRBV2	TRBJ2-1	many	TGTGCCAGCAGCACCCTAGCGGGAGGAAAATACAATGAGCAGTTCTTC	CASSTLAGGKYNEQFF
-	TRBV7-2	TRBJ2-7	many	TGTGCCAGCAGCTCGAGCCGCTACGAGCAGTACTTC	CASSSSRYEQYF
TRBD2	TRBV6-5	TRBJ2-1	few	TGTGCCAGCAGTTACTCTTTGGAGAGCGGGGGGACGATCAATGAGCAGTTCTTC	CASSYSLESGGTINEQFF
-	TRBV12-3/TRBV12-4	TRBJ2-5	-	TGTGCCAGCACTCGGGACTTCCAAGAGACCCAGTACTTC	CASTRDFQETQYF
-	TRBV6-6	TRBJ2-7	-	TGTGCCAGCAGGACTCCAGCGGATTACGAGCAGTACTTC	CASRTPADYEQYF
-	TRBV10-2	TRBJ2-3	few	TGCGCCAGCAGCGTACTTGGCGGGCTTACAGATACGCAGTATTTT	CASSVLGGLTDTQYF
TRBD1	TRBV12-3/TRBV12-4	TRBJ1-6	-	TGTGCCAGCAGCATGGGGCAGGGGGATTCACCCCTCCACTTT	CASSMGQGDSPLHF
-	TRBV12-3/TRBV12-4	TRBJ2-2	many	TGTGCCAGCAGGTCCCTCGCCGGGGAGCTGTTTTTT	CASRSLAGELFF
-	TRBV6-5	TRBJ2-5	-	TGTGCCAGCAGTTATACGGGGGTCCATTCGGAGACCCAGTACTTC	CASSYTGVHSETQYF
-	TRBV20-1	TRBJ2-2	-	TGCAGTGCTAGGAGACAGGCGATCACCGGGGAGCTGTTTTTT	CSARRQAITGELFF
-	TRBV12-3/TRBV12-4	TRBJ1-1	-	TGTGCCAGCACCAACCTCCTCCAGAGTTGGACTGAAGCTTTCTTT	CASTNLLQSWTEAFF
-	TRBV12-3/TRBV12-4	TRBJ2-7	many	TGTGCCAGCAGTTTAGGGTCCACGGTCGAGCAGTACTTC	CASSLGSTVEQYF